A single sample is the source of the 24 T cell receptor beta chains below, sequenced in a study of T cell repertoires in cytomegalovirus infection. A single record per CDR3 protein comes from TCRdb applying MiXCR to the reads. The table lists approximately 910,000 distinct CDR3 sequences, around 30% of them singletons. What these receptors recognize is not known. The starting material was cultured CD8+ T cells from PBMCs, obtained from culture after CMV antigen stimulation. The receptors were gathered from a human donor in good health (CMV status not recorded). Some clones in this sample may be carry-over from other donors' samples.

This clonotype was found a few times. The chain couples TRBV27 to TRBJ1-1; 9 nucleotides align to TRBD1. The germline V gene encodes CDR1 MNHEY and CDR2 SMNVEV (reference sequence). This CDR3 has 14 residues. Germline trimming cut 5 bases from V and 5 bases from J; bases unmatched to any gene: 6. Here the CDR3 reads CASSPGTGRTEAFF. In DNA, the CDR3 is TGTGCCAGCAGTCCAGGGACAGGGAGGACTGAAGCTTTCTTT.

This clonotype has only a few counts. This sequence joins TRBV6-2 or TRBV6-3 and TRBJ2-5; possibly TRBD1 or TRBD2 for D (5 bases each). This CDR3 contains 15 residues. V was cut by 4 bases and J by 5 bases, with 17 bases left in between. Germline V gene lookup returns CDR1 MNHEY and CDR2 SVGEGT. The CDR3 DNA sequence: TGTGCCAGCAGTTTAAGTTTTGCCGAGGGGGAGACCCAGTACTTC. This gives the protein CASSLSFAEGETQYF.

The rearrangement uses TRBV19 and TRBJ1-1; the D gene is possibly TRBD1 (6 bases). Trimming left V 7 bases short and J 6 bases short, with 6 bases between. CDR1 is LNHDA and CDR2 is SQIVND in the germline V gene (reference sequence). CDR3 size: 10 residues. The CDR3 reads CASKGAEAFF. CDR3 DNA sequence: TGTGCCAGTAAGGGGGCTGAAGCTTTCTTT.

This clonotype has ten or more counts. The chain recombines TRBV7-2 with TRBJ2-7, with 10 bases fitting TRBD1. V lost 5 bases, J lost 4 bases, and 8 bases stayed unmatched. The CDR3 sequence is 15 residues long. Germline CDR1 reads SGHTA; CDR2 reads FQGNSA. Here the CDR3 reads CASSPLGGQGYEQYF. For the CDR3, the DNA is TGTGCCAGCAGCCCTCTGGGGGGACAGGGGTACGAGCAGTACTTC.

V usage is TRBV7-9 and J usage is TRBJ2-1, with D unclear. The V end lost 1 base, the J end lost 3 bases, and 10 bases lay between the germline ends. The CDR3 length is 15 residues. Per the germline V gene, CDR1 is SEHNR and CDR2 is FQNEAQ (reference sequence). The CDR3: CASSLVEVRYNEQFF. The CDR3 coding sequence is TGTGCCAGCAGCTTAGTGGAAGTCCGCTACAATGAGCAGTTCTTC. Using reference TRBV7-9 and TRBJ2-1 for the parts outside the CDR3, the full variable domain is DTGVSQNPRHKITKRGQNVTFRCDPISEHNRLYWYRQTLGQGPEFLTYFQNEAQLEKSRLLSDRFSAERPKGSFSTLEIQRTEQGDSAMYLCASSLVEVRYNEQFFGPGTRLTVL.

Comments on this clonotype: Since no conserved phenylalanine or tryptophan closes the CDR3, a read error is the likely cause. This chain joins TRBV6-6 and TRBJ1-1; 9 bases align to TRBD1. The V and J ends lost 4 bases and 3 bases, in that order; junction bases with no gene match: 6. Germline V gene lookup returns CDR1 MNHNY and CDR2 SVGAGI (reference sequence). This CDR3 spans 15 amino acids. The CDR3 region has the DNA TGTGCCAGCAGTTTCACAGGGGGCGCGGACACTGAAGCTTTCTTA. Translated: CASSFTGGADTEAFL.

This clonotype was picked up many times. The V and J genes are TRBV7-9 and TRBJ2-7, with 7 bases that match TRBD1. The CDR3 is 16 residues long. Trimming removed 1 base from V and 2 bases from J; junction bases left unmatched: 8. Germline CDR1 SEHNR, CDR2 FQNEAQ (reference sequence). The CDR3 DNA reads TGTGCCAGCAGCTTAGGGGACAGCGGAAACCCCTACGAGCAGTACTTC. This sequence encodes CASSLGDSGNPYEQYF.

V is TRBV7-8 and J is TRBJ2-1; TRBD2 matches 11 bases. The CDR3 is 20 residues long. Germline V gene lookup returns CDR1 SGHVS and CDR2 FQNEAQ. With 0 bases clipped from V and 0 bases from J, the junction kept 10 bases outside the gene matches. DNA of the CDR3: TGTGCCAGCAGCTTAGCGAGGGCTAGCGGGGGGCAGAGCTCCTACAATGAGCAGTTCTTC. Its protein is CASSLARASGGQSSYNEQFF.

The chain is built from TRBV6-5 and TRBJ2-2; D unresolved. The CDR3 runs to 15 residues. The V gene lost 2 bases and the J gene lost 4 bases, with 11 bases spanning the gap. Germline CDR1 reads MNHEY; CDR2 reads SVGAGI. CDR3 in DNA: TGTGCCAGCAGTTACGGGAACCCTATCACCGGGGAGCTGTTTTTT. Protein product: CASSYGNPITGELFF.

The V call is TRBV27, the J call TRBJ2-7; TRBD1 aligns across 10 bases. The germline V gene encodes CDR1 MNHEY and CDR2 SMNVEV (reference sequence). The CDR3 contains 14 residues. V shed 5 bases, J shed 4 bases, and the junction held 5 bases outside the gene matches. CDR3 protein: CASSIGTGAYEQYV. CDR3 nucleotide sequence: TGTGCCAGCAGTATCGGGACAGGGGCATACGAGCAGTACGTC.

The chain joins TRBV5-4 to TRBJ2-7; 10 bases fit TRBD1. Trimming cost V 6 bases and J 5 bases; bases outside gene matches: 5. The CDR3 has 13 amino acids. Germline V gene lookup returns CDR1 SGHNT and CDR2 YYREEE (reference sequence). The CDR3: CASIGQGVDEQYF. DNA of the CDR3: TGTGCCAGCATCGGACAGGGGGTAGACGAGCAGTACTTC. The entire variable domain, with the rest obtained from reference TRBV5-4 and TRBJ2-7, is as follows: ETGVTQSPTHLIKTRGQQVTLRCSSQSGHNTVSWYQQALGQGPQFIFQYYREEENGRGNFPPRFSGLQFPNYSSELNVNALELDDSALYLCASIGQGVDEQYFGPGTRLTVT.

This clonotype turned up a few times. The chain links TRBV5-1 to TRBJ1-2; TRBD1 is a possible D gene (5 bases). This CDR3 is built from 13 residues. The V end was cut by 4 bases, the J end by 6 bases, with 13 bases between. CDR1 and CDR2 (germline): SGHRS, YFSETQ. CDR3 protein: CASSGHPRDGYTF. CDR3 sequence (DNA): TGCGCCAGCAGCGGACACCCCAGGGATGGCTACACCTTC.

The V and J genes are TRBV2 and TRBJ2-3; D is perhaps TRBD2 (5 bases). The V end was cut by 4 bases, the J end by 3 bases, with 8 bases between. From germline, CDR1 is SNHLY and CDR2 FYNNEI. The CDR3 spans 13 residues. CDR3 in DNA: TGTGCCAGCAGTGTTGGGAGAACAGATACGCAGTATTTT. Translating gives CASSVGRTDTQYF.

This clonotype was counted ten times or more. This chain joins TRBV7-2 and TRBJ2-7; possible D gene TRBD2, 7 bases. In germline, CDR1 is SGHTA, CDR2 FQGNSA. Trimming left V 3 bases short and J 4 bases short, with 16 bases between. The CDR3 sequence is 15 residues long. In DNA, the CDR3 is TGTGCCAGCAGCTTCGGGCGGGGGCGAATTTACGAGCAGTACGTC. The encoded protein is CASSFGRGRIYEQYV.

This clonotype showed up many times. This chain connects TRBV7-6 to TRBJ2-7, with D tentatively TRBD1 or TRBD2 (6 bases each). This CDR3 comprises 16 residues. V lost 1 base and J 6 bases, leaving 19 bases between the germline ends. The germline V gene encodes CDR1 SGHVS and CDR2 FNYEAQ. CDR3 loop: CASSLVLGGELSEQYF. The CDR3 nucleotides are TGTGCCAGCAGCTTAGTCTTGGGGGGCGAACTGAGCGAGCAGTACTTC. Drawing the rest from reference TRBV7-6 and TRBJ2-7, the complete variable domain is GAGVSQSPRYKVTKRGQDVALRCDPISGHVSLYWYRQALGQGPEFLTYFNYEAQQDKSGLPNDRFSAERPEGSISTLTIQRTEQRDSAMYRCASSLVLGGELSEQYFGPGTRLTVT.

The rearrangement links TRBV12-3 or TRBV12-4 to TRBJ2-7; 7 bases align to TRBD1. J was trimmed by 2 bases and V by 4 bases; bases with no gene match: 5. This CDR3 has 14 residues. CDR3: CASSWDSEAYEQYF. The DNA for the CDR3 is TGTGCCAGCAGTTGGGACAGCGAAGCCTACGAGCAGTACTTC.

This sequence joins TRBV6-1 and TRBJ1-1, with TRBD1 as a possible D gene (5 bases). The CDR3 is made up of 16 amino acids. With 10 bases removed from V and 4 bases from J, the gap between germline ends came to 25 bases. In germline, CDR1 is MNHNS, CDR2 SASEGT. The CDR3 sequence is CAIEPDPTTAGTEAFF. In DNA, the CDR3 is TGTGCCATTGAACCTGACCCCACGACAGCCGGCACTGAAGCTTTCTTT.

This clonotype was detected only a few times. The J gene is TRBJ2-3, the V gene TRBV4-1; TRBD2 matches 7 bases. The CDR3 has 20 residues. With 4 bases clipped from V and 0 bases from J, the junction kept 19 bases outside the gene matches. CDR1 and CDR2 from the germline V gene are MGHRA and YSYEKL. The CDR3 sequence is CASSRVGGEMGHWSTDTQYF. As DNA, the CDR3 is TGCGCCAGCAGCCGTGTGGGGGGGGAAATGGGGCATTGGAGCACAGATACGCAGTATTTT.

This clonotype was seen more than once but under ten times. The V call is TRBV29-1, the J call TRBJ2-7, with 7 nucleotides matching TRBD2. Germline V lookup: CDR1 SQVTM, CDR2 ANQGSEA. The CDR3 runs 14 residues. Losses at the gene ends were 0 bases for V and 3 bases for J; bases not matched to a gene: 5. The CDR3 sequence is CSVEDQGGGYEQYF. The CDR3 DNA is TGCAGCGTTGAAGATCAAGGCGGGGGCTACGAGCAGTACTTC.

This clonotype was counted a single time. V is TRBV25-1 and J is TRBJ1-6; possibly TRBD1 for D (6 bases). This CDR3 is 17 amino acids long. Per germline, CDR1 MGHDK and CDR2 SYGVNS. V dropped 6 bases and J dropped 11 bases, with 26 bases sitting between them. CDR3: CASSRAPRTRQDTPLHF. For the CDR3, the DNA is TGTGCCAGCAGCAGAGCCCCCAGGACCCGACAGGATACACCCCTCCACTTT.

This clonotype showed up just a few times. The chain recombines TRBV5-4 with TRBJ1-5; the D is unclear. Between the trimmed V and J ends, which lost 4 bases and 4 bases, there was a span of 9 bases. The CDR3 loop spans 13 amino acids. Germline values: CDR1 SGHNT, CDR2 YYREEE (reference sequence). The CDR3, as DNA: TGTGCCAGCAGCGCGAATCCTAATCAGCCCCAGCATTTT. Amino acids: CASSANPNQPQHF.

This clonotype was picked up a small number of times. The CDR3 protein is CASTPRDLGGNEQFF. Written as DNA, the CDR3 is TGTGCCAGCACCCCGAGGGACTTGGGGGGCAATGAGCAGTTCTTC. V usage is TRBV7-8 and J usage is TRBJ2-1; a weak D match, TRBD2 (6 bases). The V end lost 7 bases, the J end lost 6 bases, and 19 bases lay between the germline ends. CDR3 length: 15 amino acids. Germline V gene data show CDR1 as SGHVS and CDR2 as FQNEAQ.

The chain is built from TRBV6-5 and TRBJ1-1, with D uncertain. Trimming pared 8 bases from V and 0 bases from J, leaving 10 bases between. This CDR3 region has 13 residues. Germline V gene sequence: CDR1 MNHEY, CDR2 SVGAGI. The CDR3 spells CASFGGVNTEAFF. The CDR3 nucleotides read TGTGCCAGCTTTGGCGGGGTGAACACTGAAGCTTTCTTT.

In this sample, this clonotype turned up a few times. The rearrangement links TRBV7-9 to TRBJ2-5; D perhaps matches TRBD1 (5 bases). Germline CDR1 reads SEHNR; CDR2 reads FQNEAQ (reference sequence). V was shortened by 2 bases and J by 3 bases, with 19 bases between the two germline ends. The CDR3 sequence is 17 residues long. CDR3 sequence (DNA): TGTGCCAGCAGCTTAATCTTTCGTGACAGCTTTGAAGAGACCCAGTACTTC. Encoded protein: CASSLIFRDSFEETQYF.